This T cell receptor (beta chain) stems from a study of OX40 agonist ivuxolimab in advanced cancers. As for the study more broadly: Ivuxolimab was a fully human IgG2 agonistic monoclonal antibody targeting the costimulatory receptor OX40 (CD134). Intravenous ivuxolimab was administered to patients every 2 weeks at six dose levels: 0.01, 0.1, 0.3, 1.5, 3 and 10 mg/kg. Of the 52 patients in dose escalation, about 20 had hepatocellular carcinoma, some 15 had melanoma, 9 had renal cell carcinoma and 9 had head and neck cancer. A male proportion of nearly 85% and a mean age of around 60 years, ranging from roughly 23 to 85, were recorded for the dose-escalation cohort. Prior anti-PD-1, anti-PD-L1 or anti-CTLA-4 therapy was permitted, and checkpoint inhibitors had been received by less than 45% of dose-escalation patients. Three dose-escalation patients achieved partial responses, one with hepatocellular carcinoma and two with cutaneous melanoma. The point of sequencing TCRbeta in the periphery was to test whether ivuxolimab changed TCR sequence diversity and drove clonal T-cell expansion. The paper reports the monotherapy dose-escalation portion (N of about 50 patients) of the phase I ivuxolimab trial. General findings and caveats noted by the study authors: The antigen specificity of the clonally expanded peripheral T cells was not determined. On average, CD8+ T cells showed more expanded clones than CD4+ T cells after ivuxolimab. Low levels of normalized T-cell clonal expansion were also shown by some nonresponding patients. At doses of 0.1 to 3.0 mg/kg, clonal expansion of both CD4+ and CD8+ blood T cells was observed from baseline to week 6. Partial responders in the 0.1-3.0 mg/kg groups had among the lowest normalized peripheral clonal expansion, especially among CD8+ T cells.

The trial excluded patients who had a history of autoimmune disease or who were on systemic immunosuppression. In every dose cohort, peripheral blood was drawn for TCR sequencing at baseline, cycle 4 day 1, and cycle 7 day 1. Samples were obtained from an open-label, multicenter, first-in-human phase I dose-escalation trial of ivuxolimab. Adults with locally advanced or metastatic melanoma, renal cell, hepatocellular, or head and neck squamous cell carcinoma were enrolled in the trial. CD4+ and CD8+ T cells were sorted separately from peripheral blood before TCR sequencing. As encoded in the germline V gene, CDR1 is SGDLS while CDR2 is YYNGEE. The junction shows trimming of 4 bases on V and 7 bases on J, plus 14 bases between the germline ends. From its cysteine to its phenylalanine, the CDR3 spans 13 amino acids. CDR3 DNA only is kept here, 39 bases in frame from base 1. For sequencing of the TCRbeta CDR3 region, genomic DNA was extracted from the sorted cells. TCRbeta CDR3 regions were sequenced using the immunoSEQ Assay. The table comes from immuneACCESS by way of TCRdb, which keeps in-frame sequences with V and J called. Part of the clones is missing from these tables; in studies checked, under half for an unresolved V gene and the rest for unknown reasons. The sample profile shows 60,000 to 75,000 clones; 70% to 90% of them were found once. The ten largest clones represent around 5.1% of the sample.

With respect to this clone: Its cognate antigen has yet to be identified. Per-nucleotide qualities are absent, and no much larger clonotype sits a single base away.

This specimen was CD4+ or CD8+ T cells sorted from blood, taken in a trial of the OX40 agonist ivuxolimab. Here the chain combines TRBV9 and TRBJ1-2, with the identity of the D gene unclear. The sequence was collected from an adult with an advanced solid tumor such as melanoma, head and neck, liver or kidney cancer. The nucleotide sequence reads TGTGCCAGCAGCTCTCCTTGGAGTATTGGCTACACCTTC. Translated, it reads CASSSPWSIGYTF. Where the CDR3 stops, the reference TRBV9 and TRBJ1-2 genes take over; the full variable domain is DSGVTQTPKHLITATGQRVTLRCSPRSGDLSVYWYQQSLDQGLQFLIQYYNGEERAKGNILERFSAQQFPDLHSELNLSSLELGDSALYFCASSSPWSIGYTFGSGTRLTVV.